The 18 T cell receptor beta chains below were found in one sample sequenced in a study of breast tumors, draining lymph nodes, adjacent tissues (TCRdb year 2016). Libraries came from multiplex PCR. The sample was run on an Illumina HiSeq 2000. TCRdb passed the public sequencing reads through fastp at Q25 and MiXCR, retaining productive beta sequences. Each entry merges the rows of one CDR3 protein and shows their most common DNA and genes. The sample table shows about 8,300 distinct CDR3 sequences, and under 50% are seen once. The top ten clones comprise less than 15% of the sample. Source material: tumor-adjacent breast tissue. These receptors all stem from a female donor with breast cancer. Some clones in this sample may be carry-over from other donors' samples.

CDR3 DNA: TGTGCCAGCAGCTCGGAAGGACAGGGTATTTCTCAAGAGACCCAGTACTTC. It specifies CASSSEGQGISQETQYF. The rearrangement links TRBV5-4 to TRBJ2-5; 8 nucleotides agree with TRBD1. This CDR3 contains 17 residues. Germline V gene data show CDR1 as SGHNT and CDR2 as YYREEE (reference sequence). The V and J ends lost 3 bases and 2 bases, in that order; junction bases with no gene match: 12.

This chain links TRBV5-8 with TRBJ2-7; 14 bases are shared with TRBD2. The CDR3 runs to 19 residues. Germline trimming cut 5 bases from V and 0 bases from J; bases unmatched to any gene: 13. The germline CDR1 and CDR2 sequences are SGHTS and YDEGEE. The CDR3 region has the DNA TGTGCCAGCAGTCGACAAAGACTAGCGGGAGGGGGTAGCTCCTACGAGCAGTACTTC. Encoded protein: CASSRQRLAGGGSSYEQYF. The variable domain in full, with the rest retrieved from reference TRBV5-8 and TRBJ2-7, is EAGVTQSPTHLIKTRGQQATLRCSPISGHTSVYWYQQALGLGLQFLLWYDEGEERNRGNFPPRFSGRQFPNYSSELNVNALELEDSALYLCASSRQRLAGGGSSYEQYFGPGTRLTVT.

The chain employs TRBV7-2 and TRBJ1-3, with D uncertain. Trimming pared 4 bases from V and 0 bases from J, leaving 7 bases between. Germline CDR1 SGHTA, CDR2 FQGNSA. CDR3 length equals 14 residues. The CDR3 sequence: CASSSALSGNTIYF. The CDR3 nucleotides are TGTGCCAGCAGCTCAGCCCTCTCTGGAAACACCATATATTTT.

The chain carries TRBV12-3 or TRBV12-4 and TRBJ1-5; D remains unclear. There are 14 residues in the CDR3. Trimming left V 4 bases short and J 1 base short, with 8 bases between. The CDR3 here is CASSSQASNQPQHF. The CDR3 DNA is TGTGCCAGCAGTTCCCAAGCAAGCAATCAGCCCCAGCATTTT.

By proportion, this clonotype is medium-sized. In DNA form, the CDR3 reads TGTGCCACTCAACCACAGGGATTAGCTAACTATGGCTACACCTTC. The encoded protein is CATQPQGLANYGYTF. The rearrangement uses TRBV2 and TRBJ1-2; tentative D call: TRBD1 (6 bases). Germline-derived CDR1 and CDR2 are SNHLY and FYNNEI. V lost 10 bases and J lost 0, with 18 bases in between. The CDR3 has 15 residues.

CDR3 sequence reads: CASSLRDRELNEQFF. The CDR3, as DNA: TGTGCCAGCAGCCTTCGGGACAGGGAGTTGAATGAGCAGTTCTTC. This chain connects TRBV7-3 to TRBJ2-1; 9 bases agree with TRBD1. The CDR3 length is 15 residues. The junction had 9 bases not matched to a gene; V was cut back by 5 bases and J by 7 bases. The germline V gene encodes CDR1 SGHTA and CDR2 FQGTGA.

The CDR3 DNA reads TGTGCCAGCAGCTTCCCTCCGGCAAGGGGTGTAGAAACCCAGTACTTC. It is translated as CASSFPPARGVETQYF. The chain employs TRBV7-2 and TRBJ2-5, with D possibly TRBD1 on 5 matching bases. The length of the CDR3 is 16 residues. Germline assignment: CDR1 SGHTA and CDR2 FQGNSA. Trimming removed 3 bases at V and 8 bases at J, with 22 bases between.

This clonotype has a handful of counts. The chain couples TRBV29-1 to TRBJ1-1; D unresolved. The CDR3 runs to 15 residues. Germline V gene sequence: CDR1 SQVTM, CDR2 ANQGSEA. V was clipped by 6 bases and J by 1 base, with 18 bases between them. This CDR3 is CSVGTDRLRNTEAFF. The CDR3 bases are TGCAGCGTGGGAACGGACCGCCTCCGGAACACTGAAGCTTTCTTT.

This clonotype was detected many times. The rearrangement uses TRBV18 and TRBJ2-1, with D tentatively TRBD1 (5 bases). The CDR3 is 16 residues long. The V end lost 3 bases, the J end lost 2 bases, and 14 bases lay between the germline ends. CDR1 is KGHSH and CDR2 is LQKENI in the germline V gene. The chain's CDR3 is CASSPRASRAYNEQFF. Written as DNA, the CDR3 is TGTGCCAGCTCACCCAGGGCTAGTCGGGCCTACAATGAGCAGTTCTTC. Full variable domain (outside the CDR3, taken from reference TRBV18 and TRBJ2-1): NAGVMQNPRHLVRRRGQEARLRCSPMKGHSHVYWYRQLPEEGLKFMVYLQKENIIDESGMPKERFSAEFPKEGPSILRIQQVVRGDSAAYFCASSPRASRAYNEQFFGPGTRLTVL.

This clonotype is termed medium-sized (0.01 to 0.1%). The chain has TRBV15 and TRBJ2-1; D ambiguous. The CDR3 covers 15 residues. Germline assignment: CDR1 LNHNV and CDR2 YYDKDF (reference sequence). The V end lost 0 bases, the J end lost 7 bases, and 13 bases lay between the germline ends. This chain's CDR3 is CATSRDQRMENEQFF. In nucleotides, the CDR3 is TGTGCCACCAGCAGAGATCAACGGATGGAGAATGAGCAGTTCTTC. The whole variable domain, filled in from reference TRBV15 and TRBJ2-1, reads DAMVIQNPRYQVTQFGKPVTLSCSQTLNHNVMYWYQQKSSQAPKLLFHYYDKDFNNEADTPDNFQSRRPNTSFCFLDIRSPGLGDTAMYLCATSRDQRMENEQFFGPGTRLTVL.

This clonotype has ten or more counts. The rearrangement uses TRBV10-3 and TRBJ2-3; TRBD2 aligns across 9 bases. V shed 0 bases and J 0 bases; nucleotides not matched to a gene: 10. CDR1 and CDR2 (germline): ENHRY, SYGVKD. The CDR3 is 19 residues long. The CDR3 here is CAISESIKSAGGSTDTQYF. The CDR3 DNA reads as TGTGCCATCAGTGAGTCGATAAAGTCTGCGGGAGGGAGCACAGATACGCAGTATTTT.

This clonotype was seen repeatedly, ten times or more. The chain couples TRBV6-1 to TRBJ1-6; no firm D call. Trimming left V 2 bases short and J 6 bases short, with 8 bases between. The germline gives CDR1 MNHNS, CDR2 SASEGT. This CDR3 has 14 residues. The CDR3 sequence: CASSEQWGNSPLHF. The DNA for the CDR3 is TGTGCCAGCAGTGAACAGTGGGGTAATTCACCCCTCCACTTT.

This sequence joins TRBV20-1 and TRBJ1-2; TRBD1 might be the D (5 bases). The CDR3 loop spans 14 amino acids. The V gene's germline CDR1 is DFQATT and CDR2 SNEGSKA (reference sequence). The V end was cut by 1 base, the J end by 3 bases, with 12 bases between. In DNA, the CDR3 is TGCAGTGCTAGAGCGGTGGGACGGCACTATGGCTACACCTTC. Its translation: CSARAVGRHYGYTF.

The chain combines TRBV4-2 with TRBJ2-2; 14 bases match TRBD2. V gave up 3 bases and J gave up 5 bases; unmatched junction bases: 8. Germline CDR1 and CDR2: LGHNA and YNFKEQ. The CDR3 totals 18 residues. This CDR3 is CASSHVGTSGSGTGELFF. DNA of the CDR3: TGTGCCAGCAGCCACGTCGGGACTAGCGGGAGTGGAACCGGGGAGCTGTTTTTT.

This clonotype showed up many times. CDR3 bases: TGTGCCAGCAGTTCAAACAGGGCGGAGGCCCACGAGCAGTACTTC. It is translated as CASSSNRAEAHEQYF. V is TRBV28 and J is TRBJ2-7; D may be TRBD1 (6 bases). The CDR3 runs 15 residues. The V gene lost 4 bases and the J gene lost 5 bases, with 18 bases spanning the gap. Germline values: CDR1 MDHEN, CDR2 SYDVKM.

This clonotype has ten or more counts. This chain uses TRBV13 with TRBJ2-1; 9 positions match TRBD1. The germline V gene encodes CDR1 PRHDT and CDR2 FYEKMQ (reference sequence). This CDR3 spans 15 amino acids. The junction had 7 bases not matched to a gene; V was cut back by 6 bases and J by 4 bases. CDR3 protein: CASRRTGDGYNEQFF. The CDR3 nucleotides are TGTGCCAGCAGGCGGACAGGGGATGGTTACAATGAGCAGTTCTTC.

By share, this clonotype counts as medium-sized. At one boundary the junction diverges from the germline segment, which might be a read error. The chain uses TRBV7-6 and TRBJ2-1, with D uncertain. Germline V gene lookup returns CDR1 SGHVS and CDR2 FNYEAQ. There are 14 residues in the CDR3. CDR3 sequence (DNA): TGTGCCAGCAGCTTAGAGCCGTCGACAAACCAGCACTTCTTC. Translation: CASSLEPSTNQHFF.

This rearrangement joins TRBV5-5 to TRBJ1-6; D is perhaps TRBD1 (5 bases). Germline CDR1 SGHKS, CDR2 YYEKEE (reference sequence). This CDR3 contains 14 residues. Trimming removed 6 bases at V and 6 bases at J, with 13 bases between. CDR3 sequence reads: CASTTGSRNSPLHF. The CDR3 DNA reads as TGTGCCAGCACCACAGGCTCCCGTAATTCACCCCTCCACTTT.